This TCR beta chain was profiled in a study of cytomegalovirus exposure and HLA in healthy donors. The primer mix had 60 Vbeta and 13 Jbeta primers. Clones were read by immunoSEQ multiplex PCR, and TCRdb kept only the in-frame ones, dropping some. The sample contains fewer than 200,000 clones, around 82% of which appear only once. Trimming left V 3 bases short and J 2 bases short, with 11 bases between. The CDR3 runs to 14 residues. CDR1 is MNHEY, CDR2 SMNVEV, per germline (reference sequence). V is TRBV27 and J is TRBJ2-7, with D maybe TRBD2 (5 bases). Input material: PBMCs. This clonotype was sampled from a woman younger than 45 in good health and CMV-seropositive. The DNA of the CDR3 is TGTGCCAGCAGTTTTTCCCGGGGTCCCTACGAGCAGTACTTC. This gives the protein CASSFSRGPYEQYF.